The 8 T cell receptor beta chains listed next were all sequenced from one sample in a study of T cells in Graves' hyperthyroidism and ophthalmopathy. TCR beta CDR3 regions were amplified from RNA transcripts. Primed by the HTBI set, a first-round RT-PCR was run on the TCR CDR3. MiXCR, applied by TCRdb to the multiplex PCR reads, yields one record per CDR3 protein. The sample has hundreds of thousands of distinct CDR3 sequences, approximately 15% seen once. The material sequenced was blood. The receptors shown here come from a woman between 35 and 50 years old with Graves' ophthalmopathy.

This clonotype was seen a handful of times. V is TRBV9 and J is TRBJ2-1; possibly TRBD1 for D (7 bases). The CDR3 sequence is 18 residues long. The germline V gene has CDR1 SGDLS and CDR2 YYNGEE. The germline V and J ends were trimmed by 3 bases and 5 bases, with 24 bases remaining between them. This CDR3 is CASSAKRQGAGQHNEQFF. Written as DNA, the CDR3 is TGTGCCAGCAGCGCGAAAAGACAGGGCGCGGGGCAACACAATGAGCAGTTCTTC.

There are many counts of this clonotype. The CDR3 protein is CASRYPNLEKLFF. CDR3 sequence (DNA): TGTGCCAGCAGGTACCCCAACCTTGAAAAACTGTTTTTT. V gene TRBV28 combines with J gene TRBJ1-4; no clear D gene. Germline assignment: CDR1 MDHEN and CDR2 SYDVKM. This CDR3 spans 13 amino acids. V lost 6 bases and J lost 7, with 12 bases in between.

The chain recombines TRBV25-1 with TRBJ1-1, with TRBD1 matching 10 bases. The length of the CDR3 is 13 residues. From germline, CDR1 is MGHDK and CDR2 SYGVNS. The V segment lost 7 bases and the J segment 4 bases; nucleotides outside the gene matches: 3. DNA for the CDR3: TGTGCCAGCACTGGACAGGGGGTCACTGAAGCTTTCTTT. Its translation: CASTGQGVTEAFF.

This clonotype was found many times. The V call is TRBV15, the J call TRBJ2-7; no clear D. CDR1 is LNHNV and CDR2 is YYDKDF in the germline V gene (reference sequence). V was trimmed by 3 bases and J by 3 bases, leaving 9 bases between them. The CDR3 sequence is 13 residues long. The CDR3: CATSRESSYEQYF. CDR3 nucleotide sequence: TGTGCCACCAGCAGGGAATCTAGCTACGAGCAGTACTTC.

The chain is built from TRBV3-1 and TRBJ1-1, with D unclear. The CDR3 extends over 14 amino acids. Deletions cut 11 bases from V and 0 bases from J, with 16 bases between. Germline CDR1 reads LGHDT; CDR2 reads YNNKEL (reference sequence). The DNA for the CDR3 is TGTGCCGTAGGGCGGGCCACTATGAACACTGAAGCTTTCTTT. It translates to CAVGRATMNTEAFF.

The rearrangement joins TRBV9 to TRBJ2-2, with 10 nucleotides matching TRBD2. Germline V lookup: CDR1 SGDLS, CDR2 YYNGEE. CDR3 size: 17 residues. After removal of 3 bases from V and 4 bases from J, the junction contained 9 bases not matched to a gene. CDR3: CASSGGSGRNITGELFF. CDR3 nucleotide sequence: TGTGCCAGCAGCGGGGGTAGCGGGAGGAATATCACCGGGGAGCTGTTTTTT. Using reference TRBV9 and TRBJ2-2 for the parts outside the CDR3, the full variable domain is DSGVTQTPKHLITATGQRVTLRCSPRSGDLSVYWYQQSLDQGLQFLIQYYNGEERAKGNILERFSAQQFPDLHSELNLSSLELGDSALYFCASSGGSGRNITGELFFGEGSRLTVL.

The chain carries TRBV5-5 and TRBJ2-5, with D hard to call. CDR1 and CDR2 (germline): SGHKS, YYEKEE (reference sequence). The germline V and J ends were trimmed by 0 bases and 4 bases, with 10 bases remaining between them. This CDR3 contains 14 residues. The DNA of the CDR3 is TGTGCCAGCAGCTTGGGTGGTTTGGGAGAGACCCAGTACTTC. It yields the protein CASSLGGLGETQYF.

This clonotype occurred many times. The chain is built from TRBV27 and TRBJ1-2; a possible D gene is TRBD1 (6 bases). The germline V and J ends were trimmed by 6 bases and 4 bases, with 12 bases remaining between them. The germline gives CDR1 MNHEY, CDR2 SMNVEV (reference sequence). This CDR3 comprises 13 residues. CDR3 region: CASSRTGFYGYTF. The CDR3 DNA reads as TGTGCCAGCAGCAGAACAGGGTTCTATGGCTACACCTTC.